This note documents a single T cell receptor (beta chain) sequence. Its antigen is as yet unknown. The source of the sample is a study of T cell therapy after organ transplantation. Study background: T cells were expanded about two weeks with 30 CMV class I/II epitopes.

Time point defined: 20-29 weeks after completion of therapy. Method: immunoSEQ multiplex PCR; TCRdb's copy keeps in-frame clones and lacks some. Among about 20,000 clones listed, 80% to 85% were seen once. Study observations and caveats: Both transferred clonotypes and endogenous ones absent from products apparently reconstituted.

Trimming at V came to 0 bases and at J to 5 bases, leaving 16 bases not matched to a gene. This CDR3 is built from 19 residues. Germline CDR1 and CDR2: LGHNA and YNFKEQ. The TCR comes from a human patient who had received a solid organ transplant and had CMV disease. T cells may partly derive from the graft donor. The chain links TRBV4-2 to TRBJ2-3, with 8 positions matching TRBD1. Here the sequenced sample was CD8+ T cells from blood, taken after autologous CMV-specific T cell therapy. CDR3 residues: CASSQDPGTGSAVRDTQYF. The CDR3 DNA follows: TGTGCCAGCAGCCAAGATCCCGGGACAGGCTCGGCAGTAAGAGATACGCAGTATTTT.